These T cell receptor beta chains were read from a single sample in a study of T cell changes during pregnancy in multiple sclerosis. TCRdb's table, derived via immunoSEQ multiplex PCR, lists solely in-frame clones and lacks some. The sample carries 95,000 to 100,000 clones, 90% to 95% recorded once. The sample was peripheral blood, taken after pregnancy. Receptors were obtained from a female donor in good health, enrolled as a control in a pregnancy study. Each CDR3 is given with its conserved first and last residue. The D gene is left open where the match is weak. Clone size is not always given. Where it is, it says once, few, many or a class for expanded clones.

TGTGCCACCAGCAGAGATAAGGGGTTTAACTATGGCTACACCTTC	CATSRDKGFNYGYTF	NA	TRBV15	NA	TRBJ1-2
TGTGCCAGCACTCCATCTCAGGCCGTGAACACTGAAGCTTTCTTT	CASTPSQAVNTEAFF	NA	TRBV27	NA	TRBJ1-1
TGTGCCAGTAGTATAATGAGGACGGACTACATGAACACTGAAGCTTTCTTT	CASSIMRTDYMNTEAFF	few	TRBV19	NA	TRBJ1-1
TGTGCCAGCAGTCGGGACACCTCCTACGAGCAGTACTTC	CASSRDTSYEQYF	once	TRBV27	NA	TRBJ2-7
TGTGCCAGCAGTCTGTACCAGGGCGGGGAGCTGTTTTTT	CASSLYQGGELFF	NA	TRBV27	NA	TRBJ2-2
TGTGCCAGCAGCTCCCGACAGGGTGGGGGCAATGAGCAGTTCTTC	CASSSRQGGGNEQFF	NA	TRBV5-6	TRBD1	TRBJ2-1
TGTGCCAGCAGCTTGCCCCCGGGACTGGGCACGGATACGCAGTATTTT	CASSLPPGLGTDTQYF	NA	TRBV7-2	NA	TRBJ2-3
TGTGCCAGTAGTATTTCAACAGGGTTGAGCAATCAGCCCCAGCATTTT	CASSISTGLSNQPQHF	NA	TRBV19	NA	TRBJ1-5
TGTGCCAGTGGACAGCTAGCGGGAGACCGGAACTTC	CASGQLAGDRNF	NA	TRBV27	TRBD2	TRBJ2-5
TGTGCCAGCAGCTTAGGGCTAAACATTCAGTACTTC	CASSLGLNIQYF	NA	TRBV7-9	NA	TRBJ2-4
TGTGCCAGCAGGTCTGATTTGAACTCTGAAGCTTTCTTT	CASRSDLNSEAFF	NA	TRBV28	NA	TRBJ1-1
TGTGCCAGCAGTTTCGGCAGGGTCTACGAGCAGTACTTC	CASSFGRVYEQYF	once	TRBV6-6	NA	TRBJ2-7
TGTGCCAGTAGTGTGGGGGCTGGGACAGGAGACGAGCAGTACTTC	CASSVGAGTGDEQYF	NA	TRBV19	TRBD1	TRBJ2-7
TGTGCCTGGAGAACAGGGTTCACGCGTGTCCCCCTCTACAATGAGCAGTTCTTC	CAWRTGFTRVPLYNEQFF	NA	TRBV30	NA	TRBJ2-1
TGTGCCAGCAGTTCCCTAGTTCGGGGGGAAGAGACCCAGTACTTC	CASSSLVRGEETQYF	NA	TRBV7-9	TRBD2	TRBJ2-5
TGTGCCAGCAACCTAGCGATAGGCGAGCAGTACTTC	CASNLAIGEQYF	NA	TRBV2	NA	TRBJ2-7
TGTGCCAGCAGTTGGGCGGGGAGCTACGAGCAGTACTTC	CASSWAGSYEQYF	NA	TRBV27	NA	TRBJ2-7
TGTGCCAGCAGTGGTTGGGACTCAAGAAGCCTGCTCTACGAGCAGTACTTC	CASSGWDSRSLLYEQYF	NA	TRBV2	NA	TRBJ2-7
TGCAGCGTTGCCCGGGACATAGACTCTGGGGCCAACGTCCTGACTTTC	CSVARDIDSGANVLTF	NA	TRBV29-1	NA	TRBJ2-6
TGTGCCAGCAGCCCCTTTAGTAGCAATCAGCCCCAGCATTTT	CASSPFSSNQPQHF	NA	TRBV21-1	NA	TRBJ1-5
TGTGCCAGCAGCTTAGTACAGGGGGCTCGGGAGACCCAGTACTTC	CASSLVQGARETQYF	NA	TRBV7-2	TRBD1	TRBJ2-5
TGTGCCAGCAGCGTAGAGGGTAGCGGATCATACGAGCAGTACTTC	CASSVEGSGSYEQYF	NA	TRBV9	NA	TRBJ2-7
TGTGCCAGTAATCACCAGGGCACAAATCAGCCCCAGCATTTT	CASNHQGTNQPQHF	NA	TRBV19	NA	TRBJ1-5